These T cell receptor beta chains were read from a single sample in a study of blood T cell repertoires in COVID-19. Sequencing was performed with immunoSEQ multiplex PCR; in TCRdb, only in-frame clones are kept and a portion is missing. The sample holds about 390,000 clones; around nine tenths are singletons and the top ten take around 10%. Sample: PBMCs or T cells enriched from blood (not recorded which). These receptors all come from a woman between 50 and 59 years old who had recovered from COVID-19. CDR3s include the opening cysteine and the closing phenylalanine or tryptophan. Size tells how often a clone was seen (once, few, many) or the class of an expanded clone, and some rows leave it out.

TRBV5-1,TRBJ1-5,.,CASSLDSSNQPQHF
TRBV4-2,TRBJ1-4,.,CASSESALDNEKLFF
TRBV5-4,TRBJ1-4,once,CASSASLGGNEKLFF
TRBV6-4,TRBJ2-3,.,CASSDRGGTDTQYF
TRBV5-1,TRBJ2-3,once,CASSSGQGPTDTQYF
TRBV5-5,TRBJ1-2,.,CASRTGIGGYTF
TRBV5-6,TRBJ1-3,.,CASSPRGLSSGNTIYF
TRBV7-9,TRBJ1-6,.,CASSSGGAGNSPLHF
TRBV4-2,TRBJ2-3,.,CASSLTAGSGGDTQYF
TRBV5-4,TRBJ2-3,.,CASPAGYSTDTQYF
TRBV28,TRBJ2-3,.,CASSTSGFFSTDTQYF
TRBV2,TRBJ2-2,once,CASSYERGSVGGELFF
TRBV4-3,TRBJ2-2,.,CASSQDPRGTIGELFF
TRBV10-1,TRBJ2-5,once,CASRRSGTSGAQETQYF
TRBV6-5,TRBJ1-5,.,CAGGTGDQPQHF
TRBV27,TRBJ1-2,.,CASSPTGGYGYTF
TRBV29-1,TRBJ1-2,.,CSVLGRKPTYGYTF
TRBV7-2,TRBJ2-1,.,CASSLAITSGGRNEQFF
TRBV6-5,TRBJ1-6,.,CASSYSQGGNSPLHF
TRBV7-6,TRBJ2-1,.,CASSRLAGGNNEQFF